The entry below describes one T cell receptor (beta chain). Which antigen it targets is not known. No quality values exist for individual bases; no much larger clone is one base distant. The data originate from a study of T cell responses to AZD1222 COVID-19 vaccine (dated by TCRdb to the early 2020s). About the investigation overall: A total of just over 230 trial participants underwent TCR sequencing, of whom roughly 210 had received two doses of AZD1222 and approximately 25 had received two doses of the MenACWY control vaccine. Trial participants were enrolled into age subgroups of 18-55, 56-69 and 70-plus years, which contained 148, 28 and 57 TCR-sequenced participants, respectively. Study-level results and caveats: Nearly half of unique spike-specific TCRs reportedly recognized epitopes outside regions mutated in the B.1.351 and B.1.1.7 variants. After two AZD1222 doses, both the breadth and the depth of spike-specific TCRs were significantly higher than at day 0 and than in MenACWY recipients. No day 14 peak-response samples were available, so repertoires were characterized only after the peak T cell response. The vaccine-associated CD4 TCRs covered the entire spike protein, and the dominant responses fell in regions 160-218 and 743-854. Only five or six AZD1222 recipients were SARS-CoV-2 seropositive at baseline, limiting conclusions about previously exposed vaccinees. In the small 56-69-year group, the increase in depth fell short of significance, most likely because of low power. Participants were mostly white British, with more females than males. The authors suggested clonal diversity may have been underestimated.

The CDR3 regions of human TCRbeta chains were analyzed by immunosequencing. As for how the authors treated the data: Repertoire TCRs were checked for matches against a reference library of SARS-CoV-2-specific TCRs that had been generated using the MIRA antigen-specificity platform. Breadth was defined as the fraction of unique TCRs that were SARS-CoV-2-associated, and depth was defined as the fraction of total T cells that were SARS-CoV-2-associated. Using the MIRA data, each spike-specific TCR was mapped to the spike region that the TCR reacts to and placed in a CD4 or CD8 class. Log10-transformed breadth and depth values were compared by one-way ANOVA with Sidak's multiple comparisons tests. In TCRdb, the immuneACCESS table is reduced to in-frame sequences with V and J assigned. These tables do not hold every clone; where another copy was compared, an unresolved V gene accounts for under half, and the others remain unexplained. The DNA was the basis for D and trimming; V, J and clone size are from that table. In this sample the table shows some 200,000 clones, approximately 90% of which occur a single time. The ten most abundant clones make up 1.5% to 2% of the sample.

The time point label corresponds to: about 28 days (+/-7) after the second vaccine dose. AZD1222 recipients with second doses at about 4 weeks or about 12 weeks were pooled, because spike-specific TCR depth and breadth did not differ between schedules. Samples from vaccinated people were obtained from the UK trials COV001 and COV002, which included a single-blind randomized controlled phase 2/3 trial of AZD1222 (ChAdOx1 nCoV-19) in healthy adults. For TCRbeta chain sequencing, PBMC samples were collected from trial participants at day 0 and at day 28 after the second dose. The TCR was taken from an adult who received the AZD1222 COVID-19 vaccine. The source material was peripheral blood, sampled 28 days after the second AZD1222 dose.

CDR3 sequence: CASSQFGQGKDGYTF. The nucleotide sequence reads TGTGCCAGCAGTCAATTCGGACAGGGGAAGGACGGCTACACCTTC. The chain is assembled from TRBV6-5 and TRBJ1-2, with 9 bases aligning to TRBD1. V is cut back by 5 bases and J by 8 bases, with 12 bases in the junction unmatched. The germline V gene provides CDR1 MNHEY and CDR2 SVGAGI. The cysteine opens and the phenylalanine closes a CDR3 of 15 amino acids. Of all the DNA, just the CDR3 is kept, 45 bases in frame from base 1.